This T cell receptor (beta chain) appears in the sequencing data of a study of human CD8 memory T cell subsets. As for this clonotype: No antigen is known for it.

The authors made TCR beta libraries using UMI-labeled 5' RACE. Using the 5' RACE reads, TCRdb records one entry per CDR3 protein without DNA. Reported are about 5,400 distinct CDR3 sequences; the ten largest clones contain around 33%. It was negative magnetic separation that enriched the total CD8+ T cells. Points from the study as a whole: This study sequenced T cell receptor beta chains alone.

Sequencing used CD8+ effector memory T cells (TEM) sorted from PBMCs. As to subset: effector memory CD8 T cells, CCR7- CD45RO+ CD95+. The clonotype was recovered from a human donor in good health.

CDR3 sequence reads: CASSVRTGYEQYF. V usage is TRBV5-1 and J usage is TRBJ2-7; the D call of TRBD1 rests on TCRdb alone, since no DNA is present to check it. Germline CDR1 reads SGHRS; CDR2 reads YFSETQ. The CDR3 is 13 residues long. Using reference TRBV5-1 and TRBJ2-7 for the parts outside the CDR3, the full variable domain is KAGVTQTPRYLIKTRGQQVTLSCSPISGHRSVSWYQQTPGQGLQFLFEYFSETQRNKGNFPGRFSGRQFSNSRSEMNVSTLELGDSALYLCASSVRTGYEQYFGPGTRLTVT.